This TCR beta chain was identified during a study of beta chain features in type 1 diabetes. This clone was seen once. The germline V gene encodes CDR1 MDHEN and CDR2 SYDVKM. This CDR3 contains 13 residues. J gave up 6 bases and V 7 bases, and 6 bases lay outside the gene matches. Central memory, naive, regulatory and stem cell-like memory CD4+ cells were sorted by CD45RO/CCR7/CD25/CD127/CD95/CD27. Investigators reverse transcribed all isolated RNA, so they sequenced expressed TCRB transcripts. Libraries were prepared by immunoSEQ multiplex PCR; TCRdb keeps only in-frame clonotypes and omits some of them. The repertoire holds 900,000 or so clones, with around a sixth as singletons.

The chain links TRBV28 to TRBJ2-3; 8 positions agree with TRBD2. The receptor comes from a woman under 30 in good health. Specimen: naive CD4+ T cells from blood. The CDR3 DNA reads as TGTGCCAGCAAGTTTAGCGGGACGGATACGCAGTATTTT. Protein: CASKFSGTDTQYF.